The T cell receptor (beta chain) described here comes from a study of shared clonotypes between healthy human individuals. As for the study in general: Each donor contributed plates that comprised three CD4 naive, three CD4 memory, two CD8 naive and one CD8 memory.

This CDR3 has 14 amino acids. Looked up from germline, CDR1 is SNHLY and CDR2 is FYNNEI. Losses at the gene ends were 3 bases for V and 1 base for J; bases not matched to a gene: 2. The assay was immunoSEQ multiplex PCR, and TCRdb's table has in-frame clones only and misses some. The sample includes roughly 2,300,000 clones, 92% seen only once; the top ten take approximately 0.4%. Study-level findings and limits: Researchers found naive subsets generally carried larger estimated richness than memory subsets. Sampling used blood alone; tissue repertoires probably differ.

Details on this clone: Antigen: not known. Other nucleotide sequences in the sample specify the same CDR3.

This receptor was taken from a man younger than 30 in good health. Some clones in this sample may be carry-over from other donors' samples. The sequenced material came from naive CD4+ T cells from PBMCs. Stated subset: CD45RA+ positively selected. The chain combines TRBV2 with TRBJ1-1, with 7 bases identical to TRBD1. CDR3 region: CASSEQGGNTEAFF. CDR3 DNA sequence: TGTGCCAGCAGTGAGCAGGGGGGGAACACTGAAGCTTTCTTT.